This T cell receptor beta chain was retrieved from a study of CD8+ T cells in alopecia areata. General study findings and limits: Clonality was higher in lesional than normal scalp, especially in alopecia totalis/universalis. Normal-skin resident alphabeta T cells also appear among scalp sample sequences.

Sequencing relied on a cDNA template that was reverse transcribed from extracted RNA. Generated by immunoSEQ multiplex PCR, the TCRdb table keeps only in-frame clones and is missing some. The table records around 150,000 clones, about two thirds of them present only once. Note on this clone: As yet, its antigen is unknown.

The germline CDR1 and CDR2 sequences are MNHEY and SMNVEV (reference sequence). Deletions cut 2 bases from V and 7 bases from J, with 12 bases between. The CDR3 is 14 amino acids. The clonotype originates from a human donor in good health. This rearrangement joins TRBV27 to TRBJ1-5; D remains unclear. Sequencing input: CD8+ T cells sorted from blood. The CDR3 region is CASSLGRSRQPQHF. CDR3 bases: TGTGCCAGCAGTTTAGGCAGGTCACGGCAGCCCCAGCATTTT.